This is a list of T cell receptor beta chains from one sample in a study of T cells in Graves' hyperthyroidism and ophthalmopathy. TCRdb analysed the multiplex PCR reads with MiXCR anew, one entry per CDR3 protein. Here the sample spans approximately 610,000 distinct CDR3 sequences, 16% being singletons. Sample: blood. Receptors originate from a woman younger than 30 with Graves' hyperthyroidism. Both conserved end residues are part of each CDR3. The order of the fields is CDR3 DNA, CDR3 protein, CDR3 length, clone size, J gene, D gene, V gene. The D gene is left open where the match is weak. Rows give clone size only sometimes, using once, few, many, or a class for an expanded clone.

DNA: TGTGCCAGCAGTTTGGAACAGGGGTATAATTCACCCCTCCACTTT
CDR3: CASSLEQGYNSPLHF
length: 15
size: few
J: TRBJ1-6
D: TRBD1
V: TRBV12-3/TRBV12-4

DNA: TGTGCCAGCAGGCCGGGGGGCGAGCAGTTCTTC
CDR3: CASRPGGEQFF
length: 11
size: few
J: TRBJ2-1
D: NA
V: TRBV2

DNA: TGTGCCAGCACCCAAAGGGCAGGGGGCCTAAACTATGGCTACACCTTC
CDR3: CASTQRAGGLNYGYTF
length: 16
size: few
J: TRBJ1-2
D: TRBD1
V: TRBV9

DNA: TGCAGTGCTAGAAACGTTCAGTACGAGCAGTACTTC
CDR3: CSARNVQYEQYF
length: 12
size: many
J: TRBJ2-7
D: NA
V: TRBV20-1

DNA: TGTGCCAGCAGTGACGGGACAATACATAGCAATCAGCCCCAGCATTTT
CDR3: CASSDGTIHSNQPQHF
length: 16
size: many
J: TRBJ1-5
D: NA
V: TRBV6-1

DNA: TGTGCCAGCAGTTTTCTCGGACTATCTTACGAGCAGTACTTC
CDR3: CASSFLGLSYEQYF
length: 14
size: few
J: TRBJ2-7
D: NA
V: TRBV6-2/TRBV6-3

DNA: TGTGCCAGCAGCTTATTTCCGAGTCCTTCCGCCAAAAACATTCAGTACTTC
CDR3: CASSLFPSPSAKNIQYF
length: 17
size: few
J: TRBJ2-4
D: NA
V: TRBV7-2

DNA: TGCAGTGCTAGGAGCGGGTTCACTGAAGCTTTCTTT
CDR3: CSARSGFTEAFF
length: 12
size: many
J: TRBJ1-1
D: NA
V: TRBV20-1

DNA: TGTGCCAGCAGCCAACTTAGCGGGAGAGGAACCGGGGAGCTGTTTTTT
CDR3: CASSQLSGRGTGELFF
length: 16
size: few
J: TRBJ2-2
D: TRBD2
V: TRBV7-9

DNA: TGTGCCAGCAGCCCCGGACAGATCTACAATGAGCAGTTCTTC
CDR3: CASSPGQIYNEQFF
length: 14
size: few
J: TRBJ2-1
D: NA
V: TRBV5-8

DNA: TGCAGTGCTAGAGTCGCGGGACACGTTCCAACCTACAAGAACACTGAAGCTTTCTTT
CDR3: CSARVAGHVPTYKNTEAFF
length: 19
size: NA
J: TRBJ1-1
D: NA
V: TRBV20-1